What follows is one T cell receptor beta chain and its context. Its specificity is not known. Trimming took 5 bases from V and 2 from J; bases not matched to a gene: 4. The germline CDR1 and CDR2 sequences are SGHVS and FQNEAQ. This CDR3 has 15 amino acids. Profiling relied on immunoSEQ multiplex PCR, and the TCRdb table lists in-frame clones only, not all of them. The sample holds 70,000 to 85,000 clones; roughly 89% are singletons and the top ten take 2.5%. This entry belongs to a study of T cell responses to AZD1222 COVID-19 vaccine. Study-wide results and caveats: Clonal diversity may have been underestimated in mostly white British donors.

The receptor comes from an adult in good health. The material was peripheral blood, obtained on day 0 of AZD1222 vaccination. The chain carries TRBV7-8 and TRBJ2-5; 11 positions match TRBD2. CDR3 DNA sequence: TGTGCCAGCAGCCGACTAGCGGGGTTTCAAGAGACCCAGTACTTC. Residues: CASSRLAGFQETQYF.